This T cell receptor beta chain appears in the sequencing data of a study of identical twins' blood T cells. V was shortened by 8 bases and J by 0 bases, with 13 bases between the two germline ends. CDR3 size: 13 residues. Germline assignment: CDR1 DFQATT and CDR2 SNEGSKA (reference sequence). With respect to this clonotype: A much larger clone differs from this one at a single base, so this may be a read error.

TCRdb itself ran the 5' RACE reads through MiXCR, one entry per CDR3 protein. The sample holds about 370,000 distinct CDR3 sequences, over 25% seen once. The TCR comes from a woman aged 18-49 years in good health. The genes are TRBV20-1 and TRBJ1-1, with D possibly TRBD1 on 6 matching bases. Source material: PBMCs. The CDR3 region is CSRITGLNTEAFF. In DNA form, the CDR3 reads TGCAGTAGGATTACAGGGTTGAACACTGAAGCTTTCTTT.